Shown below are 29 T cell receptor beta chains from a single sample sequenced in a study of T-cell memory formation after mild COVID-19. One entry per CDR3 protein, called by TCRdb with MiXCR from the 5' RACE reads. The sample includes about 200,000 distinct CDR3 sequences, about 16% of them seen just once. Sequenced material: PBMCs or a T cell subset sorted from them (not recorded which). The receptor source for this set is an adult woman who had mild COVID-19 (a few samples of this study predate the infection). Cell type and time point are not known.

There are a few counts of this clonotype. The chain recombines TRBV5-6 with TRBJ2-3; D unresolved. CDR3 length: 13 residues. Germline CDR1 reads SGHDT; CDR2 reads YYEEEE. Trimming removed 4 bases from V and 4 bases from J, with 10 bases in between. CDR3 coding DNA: TGTGCCAGCAGCACCTCTCCGGCAGATACGCAGTATTTT. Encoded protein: CASSTSPADTQYF.

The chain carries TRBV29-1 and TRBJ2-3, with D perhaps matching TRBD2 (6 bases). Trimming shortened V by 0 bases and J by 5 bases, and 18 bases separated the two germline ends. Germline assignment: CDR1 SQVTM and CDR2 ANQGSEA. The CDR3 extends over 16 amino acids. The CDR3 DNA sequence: TGCAGCGTTGAAGATCGGAGGCGGGGTTTAAGAGATACGCAGTATTTT. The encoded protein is CSVEDRRRGLRDTQYF.

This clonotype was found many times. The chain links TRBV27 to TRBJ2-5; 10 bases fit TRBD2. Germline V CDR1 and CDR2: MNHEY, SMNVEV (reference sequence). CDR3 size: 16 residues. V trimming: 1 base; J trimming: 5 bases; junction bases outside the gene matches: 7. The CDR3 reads CASSLLSSGSGETQYF. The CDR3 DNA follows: TGTGCCAGCAGTTTATTGTCTAGCGGGAGTGGGGAGACCCAGTACTTC.

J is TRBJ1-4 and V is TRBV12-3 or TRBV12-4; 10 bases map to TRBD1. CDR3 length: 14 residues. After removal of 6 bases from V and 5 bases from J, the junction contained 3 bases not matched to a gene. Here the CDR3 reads CASSQTGGNEKLFF. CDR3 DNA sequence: TGTGCCAGCAGCCAGACAGGGGGCAATGAAAAACTGTTTTTT.

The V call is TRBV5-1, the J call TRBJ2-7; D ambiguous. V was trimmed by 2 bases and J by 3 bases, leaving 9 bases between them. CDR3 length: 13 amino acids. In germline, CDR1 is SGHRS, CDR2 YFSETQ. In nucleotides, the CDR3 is TGCGCCAGCAGCTTAAACAGCCTCTACGAGCAGTACTTC. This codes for CASSLNSLYEQYF.

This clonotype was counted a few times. CDR3 nucleotide sequence: TGTGCCAGCAGTTTAGAACAGGGTGGGCAGCCCCAGCATTTT. It codes for CASSLEQGGQPQHF. This sequence joins TRBV12-3 or TRBV12-4 and TRBJ1-5; TRBD1 might be the D (6 bases). V lost 1 base to trimming and J lost 7 bases, with 11 bases between them. The CDR3 runs 14 residues.

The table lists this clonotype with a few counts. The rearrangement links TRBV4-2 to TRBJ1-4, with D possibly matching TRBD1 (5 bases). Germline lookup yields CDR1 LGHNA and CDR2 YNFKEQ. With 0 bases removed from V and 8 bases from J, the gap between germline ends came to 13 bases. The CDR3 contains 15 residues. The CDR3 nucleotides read TGTGCCAGCAGCCAAGATCGGGGCAGGGACGAAAAACTGTTTTTT. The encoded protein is CASSQDRGRDEKLFF.

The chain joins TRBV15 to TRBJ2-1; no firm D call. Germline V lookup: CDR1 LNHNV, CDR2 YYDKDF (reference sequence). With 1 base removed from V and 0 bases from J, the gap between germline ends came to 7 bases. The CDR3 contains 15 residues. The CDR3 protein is CATSRGGISYNEQFF. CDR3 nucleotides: TGTGCCACCAGCAGAGGTGGCATCTCCTACAATGAGCAGTTCTTC.

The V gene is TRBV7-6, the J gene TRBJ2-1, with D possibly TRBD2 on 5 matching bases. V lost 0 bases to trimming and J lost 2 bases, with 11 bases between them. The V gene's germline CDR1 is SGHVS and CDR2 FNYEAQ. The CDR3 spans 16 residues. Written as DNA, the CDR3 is TGTGCCAGCAGCTTAGCCCCCGCGGGCACCTACAATGAGCAGTTCTTC. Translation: CASSLAPAGTYNEQFF.

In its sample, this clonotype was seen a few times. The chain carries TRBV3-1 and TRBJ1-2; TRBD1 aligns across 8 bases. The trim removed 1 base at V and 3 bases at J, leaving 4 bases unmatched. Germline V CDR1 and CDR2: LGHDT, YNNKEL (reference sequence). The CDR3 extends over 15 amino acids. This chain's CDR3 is CASSQAAGGYYGYTF. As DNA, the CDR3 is TGTGCCAGCAGCCAAGCGGCAGGGGGCTACTATGGCTACACCTTC.

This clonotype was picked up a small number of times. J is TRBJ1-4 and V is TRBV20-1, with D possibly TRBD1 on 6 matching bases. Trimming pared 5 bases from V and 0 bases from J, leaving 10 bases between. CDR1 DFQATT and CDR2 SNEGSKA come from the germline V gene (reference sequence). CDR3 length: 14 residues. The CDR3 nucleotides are TGCAGTGCTCCCGGACAGACAACTAATGAAAAACTGTTTTTT. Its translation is CSAPGQTTNEKLFF.

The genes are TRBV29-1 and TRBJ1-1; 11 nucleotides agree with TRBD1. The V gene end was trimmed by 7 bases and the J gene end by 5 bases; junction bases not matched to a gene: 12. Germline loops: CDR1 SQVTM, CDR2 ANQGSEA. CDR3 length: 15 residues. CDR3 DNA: TGCAGCGCGGGACAGGGGGGCGCGACGTCGACTGAAGCTTTCTTT. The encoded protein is CSAGQGGATSTEAFF. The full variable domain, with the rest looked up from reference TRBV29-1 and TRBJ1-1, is SAVISQKPSRDICQRGTSLTIQCQVDSQVTMMFWYRQQPGQSLTLIATANQGSEATYESGFVIDKFPISRPNLTFSTLTVSNMSPEDSSIYLCSAGQGGATSTEAFFGQGTRLTVV.

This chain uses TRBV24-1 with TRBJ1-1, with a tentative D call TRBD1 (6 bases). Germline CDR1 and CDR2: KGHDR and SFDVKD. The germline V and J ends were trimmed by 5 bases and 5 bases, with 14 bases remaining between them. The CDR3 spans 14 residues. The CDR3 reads CATSVGGPATEAFF. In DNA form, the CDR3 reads TGTGCCACCAGTGTTGGGGGGCCGGCTACTGAAGCTTTCTTT.

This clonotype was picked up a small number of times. The CDR3 nucleotides are TGCGCCAGCAGCTTGGGGCCTGGAGGAAGCACAGATACGCAGTATTTT. Its protein product is CASSLGPGGSTDTQYF. The rearrangement links TRBV5-1 to TRBJ2-3, with a tentative D call TRBD2 (5 bases). Trimming shortened V by 0 bases and J by 0 bases, and 11 bases separated the two germline ends. From germline, CDR1 is SGHRS and CDR2 YFSETQ. This CDR3 is 16 amino acids long.

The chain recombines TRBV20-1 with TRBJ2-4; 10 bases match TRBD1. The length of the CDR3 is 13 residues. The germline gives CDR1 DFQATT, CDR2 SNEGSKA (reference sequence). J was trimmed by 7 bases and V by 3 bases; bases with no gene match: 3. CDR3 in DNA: TGCAGTGCTAGTGGACAGGGGGGGAACATTCAGTACTTC. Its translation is CSASGQGGNIQYF.

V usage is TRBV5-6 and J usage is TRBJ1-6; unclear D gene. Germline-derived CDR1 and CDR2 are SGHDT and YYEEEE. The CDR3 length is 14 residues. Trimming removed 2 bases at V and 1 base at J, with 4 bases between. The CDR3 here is CASSFTSYNSPLHF. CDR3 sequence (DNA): TGTGCCAGCAGCTTCACATCCTATAATTCACCCCTCCACTTT. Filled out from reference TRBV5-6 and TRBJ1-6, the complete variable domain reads DAGVTQSPTHLIKTRGQQVTLRCSPKSGHDTVSWYQQALGQGPQFIFQYYEEEERQRGNFPDRFSGHQFPNYSSELNVNALLLGDSALYLCASSFTSYNSPLHFGNGTRLTVT.

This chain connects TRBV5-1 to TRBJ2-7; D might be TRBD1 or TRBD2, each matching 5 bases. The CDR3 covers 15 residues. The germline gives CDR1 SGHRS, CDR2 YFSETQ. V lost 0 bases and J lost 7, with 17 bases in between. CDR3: CASSLEGTLSKEQYF. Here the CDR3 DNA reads TGCGCCAGCAGCTTGGAAGGGACCCTTTCTAAAGAGCAGTACTTC.

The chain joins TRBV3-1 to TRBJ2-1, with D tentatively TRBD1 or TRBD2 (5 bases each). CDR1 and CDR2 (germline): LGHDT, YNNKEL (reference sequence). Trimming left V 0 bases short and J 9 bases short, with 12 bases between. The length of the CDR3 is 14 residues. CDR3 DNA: TGTGCCAGCAGCCAAGATAGCGTTAGGGGTGAGCAGTTCTTC. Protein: CASSQDSVRGEQFF.

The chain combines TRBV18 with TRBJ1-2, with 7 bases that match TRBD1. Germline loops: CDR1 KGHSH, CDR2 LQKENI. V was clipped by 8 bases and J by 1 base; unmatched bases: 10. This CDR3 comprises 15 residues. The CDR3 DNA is TGTGCCAGCACGCCAGGAGGGGGCGGTAACTATGGCTACACCTTC. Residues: CASTPGGGGNYGYTF.

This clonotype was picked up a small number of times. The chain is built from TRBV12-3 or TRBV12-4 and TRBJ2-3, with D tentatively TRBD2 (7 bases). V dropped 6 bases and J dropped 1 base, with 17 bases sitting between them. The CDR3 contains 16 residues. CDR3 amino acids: CASRPITGRGTDTQYF. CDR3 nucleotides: TGTGCCAGCAGACCAATAACAGGGAGGGGCACAGATACGCAGTATTTT.

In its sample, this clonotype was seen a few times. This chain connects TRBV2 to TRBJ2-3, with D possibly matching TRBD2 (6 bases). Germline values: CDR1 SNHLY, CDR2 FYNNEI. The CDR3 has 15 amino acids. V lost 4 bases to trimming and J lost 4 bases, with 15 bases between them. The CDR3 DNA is TGTGCCAGCAGTGCCTGGGGACTTCGGCCAGATACGCAGTATTTT. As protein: CASSAWGLRPDTQYF.

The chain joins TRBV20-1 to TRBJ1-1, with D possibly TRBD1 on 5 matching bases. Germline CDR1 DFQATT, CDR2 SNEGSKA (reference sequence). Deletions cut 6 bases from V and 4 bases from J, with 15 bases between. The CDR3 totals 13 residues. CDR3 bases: TGCAGTGCCCCGGGCAGGGCGGGCACTGAAGCTTTCTTT. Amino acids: CSAPGRAGTEAFF.

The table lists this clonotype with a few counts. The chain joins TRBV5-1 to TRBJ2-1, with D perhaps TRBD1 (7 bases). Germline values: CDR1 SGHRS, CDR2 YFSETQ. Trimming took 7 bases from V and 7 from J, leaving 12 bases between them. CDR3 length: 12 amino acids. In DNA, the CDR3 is TGCGCCAGCGGCAGGGGGGCAAATGAGCAGTTCTTC. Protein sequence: CASGRGANEQFF.

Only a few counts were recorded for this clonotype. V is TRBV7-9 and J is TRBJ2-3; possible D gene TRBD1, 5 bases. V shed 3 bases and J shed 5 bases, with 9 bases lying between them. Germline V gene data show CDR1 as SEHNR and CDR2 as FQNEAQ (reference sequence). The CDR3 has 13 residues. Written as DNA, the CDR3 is TGTGCCAGCAGCTTGGTGGGGCAAGATACGCAGTATTTT. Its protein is CASSLVGQDTQYF. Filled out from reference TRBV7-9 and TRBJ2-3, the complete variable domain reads DTGVSQNPRHKITKRGQNVTFRCDPISEHNRLYWYRQTLGQGPEFLTYFQNEAQLEKSRLLSDRFSAERPKGSFSTLEIQRTEQGDSAMYLCASSLVGQDTQYFGPGTRLTVL.

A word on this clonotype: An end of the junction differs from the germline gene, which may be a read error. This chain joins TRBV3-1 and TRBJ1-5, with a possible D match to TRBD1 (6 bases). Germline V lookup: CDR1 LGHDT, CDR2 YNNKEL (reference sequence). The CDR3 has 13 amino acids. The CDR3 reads CASCQGSNQPQHF. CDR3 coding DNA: TGTGCCAGCTGCCAGGGGAGCAATCAGCCGCAGCATTTT.

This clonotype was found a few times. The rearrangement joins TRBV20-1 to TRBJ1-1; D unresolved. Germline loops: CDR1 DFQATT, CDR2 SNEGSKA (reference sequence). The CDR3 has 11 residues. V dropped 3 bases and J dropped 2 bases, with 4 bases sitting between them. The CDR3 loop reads CSARPNTEAFF. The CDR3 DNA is TGCAGTGCTAGGCCTAACACTGAAGCTTTCTTT.

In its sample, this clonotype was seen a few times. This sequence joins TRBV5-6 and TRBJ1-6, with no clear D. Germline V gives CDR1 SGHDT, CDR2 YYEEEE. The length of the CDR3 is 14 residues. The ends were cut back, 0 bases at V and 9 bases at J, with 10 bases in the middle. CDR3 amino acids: CASSLGTTPSPLHF. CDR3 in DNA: TGTGCCAGCAGCTTGGGTACCACGCCTTCACCCCTCCACTTT. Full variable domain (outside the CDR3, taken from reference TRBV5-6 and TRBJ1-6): DAGVTQSPTHLIKTRGQQVTLRCSPKSGHDTVSWYQQALGQGPQFIFQYYEEEERQRGNFPDRFSGHQFPNYSSELNVNALLLGDSALYLCASSLGTTPSPLHFGNGTRLTVT.

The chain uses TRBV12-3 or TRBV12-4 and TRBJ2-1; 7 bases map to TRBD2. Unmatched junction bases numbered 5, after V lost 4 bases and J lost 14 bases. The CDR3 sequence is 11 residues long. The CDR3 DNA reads TGTGCCAGCAGTTACACTAGCGAGGAGTTCTTC. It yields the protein CASSYTSEEFF.

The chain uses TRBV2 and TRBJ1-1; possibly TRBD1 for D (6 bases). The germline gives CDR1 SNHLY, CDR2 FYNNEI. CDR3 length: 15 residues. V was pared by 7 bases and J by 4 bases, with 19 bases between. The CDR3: CASTQGFLRGTEAFF. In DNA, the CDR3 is TGTGCCAGCACTCAGGGGTTCCTCCGGGGCACTGAAGCTTTCTTT.